The 8 T cell receptor beta chains presented below share a single source sample, sequenced in a study of metastatic and nonmetastatic thyroid tumors. Every patient was untreated before thyroid surgery. TCRdb used MiXCR to call clones anew from the PCR reads. Here the sample spans 15,000 to 20,000 clones, approximately 24% being singletons. The sample consisted of tumor tissue. The receptors shown here come from a female donor with papillary thyroid cancer or a benign thyroid nodule (not recorded which). Some clones in this sample may be carry-over from other donors' samples.

This clone was found many times. This sequence joins TRBV5-8 and TRBJ1-2, with D possibly being TRBD1 (6 bases). CDR1 is SGHTS and CDR2 is YDEGEE in the germline V gene. The length of the CDR3 is 14 residues. V shed 2 bases and J shed 8 bases, with 16 bases lying between them. Written as DNA, the CDR3 is TGTGCCAGCAGCTTCGCTGGGGGCGCTGTCGGCTACACCTTC. Protein sequence: CASSFAGGAVGYTF.

The CDR3 DNA is TGCAGTGCTAGATCTGCGACTAGAGAGGGTCCCAATGAGCAGTTCTTC. Its protein is CSARSATREGPNEQFF. The chain recombines TRBV20-1 with TRBJ2-1; D might be TRBD2 (6 bases). The germline gives CDR1 DFQATT, CDR2 SNEGSKA (reference sequence). This CDR3 has 16 residues. The V end was cut by 2 bases, the J end by 6 bases, with 20 bases between.

This chain links TRBV10-3 with TRBJ2-7, with TRBD1 identical over 7 bases. V lost 10 bases and J lost 7; bases outside the gene matches: 7. The germline V gene has CDR1 ENHRY and CDR2 SYGVKD. The CDR3 has 11 residues. The CDR3 sequence is CATQGIEEQYF. CDR3 coding DNA: TGTGCCACACAGGGGATCGAAGAGCAGTACTTC.

Ten or more counts support this clone. This sequence joins TRBV19 and TRBJ1-3; D not certain. This CDR3 region has 14 residues. The germline gives CDR1 LNHDA, CDR2 SQIVND (reference sequence). Trimming took 10 bases from V and 0 from J, leaving 13 bases between them. Written as DNA, the CDR3 is TGTGCCACCACCGAGGCAGTCTCTGGAAACACCATATATTTT. As protein: CATTEAVSGNTIYF.

In its sample, this clone is large. The same CDR3 can be traced to other DNA sequences in this sample. J is TRBJ2-1 and V is TRBV20-1; 7 bases line up with TRBD2. V dropped 3 bases and J dropped 0; count of bases not matched to a gene: 2. The CDR3 is made up of 14 amino acids. CDR1 DFQATT and CDR2 SNEGSKA come from the germline V gene (reference sequence). CDR3 bases: TGCAGTGCTAGGGGCGGGAGCTCCTACAATGAGCAGTTCTTC. Its translation: CSARGGSSYNEQFF.

This clone has ten or more counts. The chain carries TRBV5-6 and TRBJ1-5; D gene ambiguous. Trimming stripped 0 bases from V and 4 bases from J, with 14 bases between. Germline-derived CDR1 and CDR2 are SGHDT and YYEEEE. The CDR3 spans 16 residues. The CDR3 here is CASSLAGWGGNQPQHF. CDR3 in DNA: TGTGCCAGCAGCTTGGCGGGCTGGGGTGGAAATCAGCCCCAGCATTTT. Complete variable domain (other parts from reference TRBV5-6 and TRBJ1-5): DAGVTQSPTHLIKTRGQQVTLRCSPKSGHDTVSWYQQALGQGPQFIFQYYEEEERQRGNFPDRFSGHQFPNYSSELNVNALLLGDSALYLCASSLAGWGGNQPQHFGDGTRLSIL.

In this sample, this clone turned up many times. The V call is TRBV7-2, the J call TRBJ2-2; D perhaps matches TRBD1 (6 bases). Trimming took off 2 bases at V and 1 base at J, with 8 bases between the two ends. The CDR3 runs 15 residues. Germline CDR1 is SGHTA and CDR2 is FQGNSA. The CDR3 sequence: CASSLRTVNTGELFF. The DNA for the CDR3 is TGTGCCAGCAGCTTAAGGACAGTGAACACCGGGGAGCTGTTTTTT.

Comment on this clone: Being one base from a much bigger clone, this may be a read error. The CDR3 carries no conserved terminal phenylalanine or tryptophan, so it likely arises from a read error. Additional DNA sequences in this sample encode the identical CDR3. J is TRBJ2-3 and V is TRBV20-1; no clear D gene. Trimming stripped 8 bases from V and 11 bases from J, with 14 bases between. Germline values: CDR1 DFQATT, CDR2 SNEGSKA (reference sequence). This CDR3 has 10 residues. CDR3 nucleotides: TGCAGTACTGGGTCATTGGAGCAGTATCTT. Protein: CSTGSLEQYL.